Sequencing of this T cell receptor beta chain was carried out in a study of T cells in Graves' hyperthyroidism and ophthalmopathy. Overall study context: Specimen type is peripheral blood, collected at initial diagnosis prior to any treatment.

This clonotype was observed many times. Antigen specificity is unknown. Researchers amplified the TCR beta CDR3 regions from RNA transcripts. The TCR CDR3 first-round RT-PCR relied on the HTBI primer set. TCRdb reprocessed the multiplex PCR reads via MiXCR and lists one record per CDR3 protein. The table shows fewer than 900,000 distinct CDR3 sequences, with about 16% occurring only once. Out of over 7.5 ml of fresh peripheral blood came the PBMCs. Study-wide findings and caveats: Model output signaled ophthalmopathy a median around 6.9 months ahead of onset.

The V gene's germline CDR1 is LGHDT and CDR2 YNNKEL (reference sequence). There are 15 residues in the CDR3. V was shortened by 1 base and J by 4 bases, with 11 bases between the two germline ends. The V gene is TRBV3-1, the J gene TRBJ1-3; D is uncertain. The source of this sequence is a young man with Graves' hyperthyroidism. The sequencing sample was made of blood. CDR3 nucleotide sequence: TGTGCCAGCAGCCAAGGACACATGGCCGGAAACACCATATATTTT. Its protein is CASSQGHMAGNTIYF.